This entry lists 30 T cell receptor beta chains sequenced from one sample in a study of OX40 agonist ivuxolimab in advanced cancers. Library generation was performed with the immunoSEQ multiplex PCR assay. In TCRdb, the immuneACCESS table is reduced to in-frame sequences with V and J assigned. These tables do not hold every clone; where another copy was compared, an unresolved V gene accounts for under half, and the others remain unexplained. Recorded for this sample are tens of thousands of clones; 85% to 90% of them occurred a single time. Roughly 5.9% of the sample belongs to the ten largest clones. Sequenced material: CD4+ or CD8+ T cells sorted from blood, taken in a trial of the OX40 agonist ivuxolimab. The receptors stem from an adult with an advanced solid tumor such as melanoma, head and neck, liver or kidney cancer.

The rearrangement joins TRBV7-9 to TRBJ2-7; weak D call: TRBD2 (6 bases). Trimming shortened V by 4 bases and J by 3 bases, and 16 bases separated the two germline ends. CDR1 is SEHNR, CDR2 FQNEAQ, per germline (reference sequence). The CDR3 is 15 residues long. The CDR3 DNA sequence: TGTGCCAGCAGCTCCACTGTGGGGCGGGGCTACGAGCAGTACTTC. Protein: CASSSTVGRGYEQYF.

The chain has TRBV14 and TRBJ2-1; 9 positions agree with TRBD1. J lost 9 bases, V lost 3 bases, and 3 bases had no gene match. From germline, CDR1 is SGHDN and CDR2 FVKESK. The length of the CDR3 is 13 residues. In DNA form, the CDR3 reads TGTGCCAGCAGCCAGATGACAGGGGGTGAGCAGTTCTTC. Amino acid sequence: CASSQMTGGEQFF.

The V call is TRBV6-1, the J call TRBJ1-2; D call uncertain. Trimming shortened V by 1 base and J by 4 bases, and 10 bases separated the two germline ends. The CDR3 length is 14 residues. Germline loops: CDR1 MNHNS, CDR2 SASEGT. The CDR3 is CASSEGAGFYGYTF. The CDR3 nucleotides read TGTGCCAGCAGTGAAGGGGCGGGATTCTATGGCTACACCTTC.

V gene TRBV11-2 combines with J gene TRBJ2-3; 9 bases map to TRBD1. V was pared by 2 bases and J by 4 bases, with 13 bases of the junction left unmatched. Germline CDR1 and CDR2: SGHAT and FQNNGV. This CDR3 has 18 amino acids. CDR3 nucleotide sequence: TGTGCCAGCAGCTTAAGACAGGGGGTAGGATTTGCCCCAGATACGCAGTATTTT. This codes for CASSLRQGVGFAPDTQYF.

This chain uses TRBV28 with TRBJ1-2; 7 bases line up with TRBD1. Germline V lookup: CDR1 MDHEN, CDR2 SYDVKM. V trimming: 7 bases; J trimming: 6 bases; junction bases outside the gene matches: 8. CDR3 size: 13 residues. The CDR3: CASTKGTANGYTF. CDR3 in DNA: TGTGCCAGCACCAAGGGGACAGCTAATGGCTACACCTTC.

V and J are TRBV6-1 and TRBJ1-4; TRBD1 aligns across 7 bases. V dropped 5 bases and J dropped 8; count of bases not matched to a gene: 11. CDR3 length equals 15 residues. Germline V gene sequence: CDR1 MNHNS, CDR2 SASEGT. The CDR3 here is CASSPTTGMEEKLFF. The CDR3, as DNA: TGTGCCAGCAGTCCCACGACAGGGATGGAAGAAAAACTGTTTTTT.

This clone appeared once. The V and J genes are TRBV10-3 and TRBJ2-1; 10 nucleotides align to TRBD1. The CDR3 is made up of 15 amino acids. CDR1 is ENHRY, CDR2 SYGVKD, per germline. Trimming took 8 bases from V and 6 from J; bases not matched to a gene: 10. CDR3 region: CAISRGGQGVNEQFF. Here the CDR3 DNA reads TGTGCCATCTCCCGCGGAGGACAGGGGGTCAATGAGCAGTTCTTC.

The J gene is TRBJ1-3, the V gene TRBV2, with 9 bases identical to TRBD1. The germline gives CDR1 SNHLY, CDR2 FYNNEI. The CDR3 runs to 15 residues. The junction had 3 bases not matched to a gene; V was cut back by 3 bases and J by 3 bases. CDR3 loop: CASSDPDRGGNTIYF. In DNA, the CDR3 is TGTGCCAGCAGTGACCCGGACAGGGGTGGAAACACCATATATTTT.

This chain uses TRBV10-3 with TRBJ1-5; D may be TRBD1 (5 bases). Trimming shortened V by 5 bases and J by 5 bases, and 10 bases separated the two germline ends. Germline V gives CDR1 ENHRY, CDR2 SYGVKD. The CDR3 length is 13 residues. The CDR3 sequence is CAISKGWDQPQHF. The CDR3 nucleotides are TGTGCCATCAGTAAGGGGTGGGATCAGCCCCAGCATTTT.

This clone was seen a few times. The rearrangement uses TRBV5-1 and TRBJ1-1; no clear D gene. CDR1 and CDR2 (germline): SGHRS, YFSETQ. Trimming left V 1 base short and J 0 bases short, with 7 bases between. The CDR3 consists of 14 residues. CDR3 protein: CASSLRDMNTEAFF. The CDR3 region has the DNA TGCGCCAGCAGCTTGCGCGACATGAACACTGAAGCTTTCTTT. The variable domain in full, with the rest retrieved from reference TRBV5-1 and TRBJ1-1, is KAGVTQTPRYLIKTRGQQVTLSCSPISGHRSVSWYQQTPGQGLQFLFEYFSETQRNKGNFPGRFSGRQFSNSRSEMNVSTLELGDSALYLCASSLRDMNTEAFFGQGTRLTVV.

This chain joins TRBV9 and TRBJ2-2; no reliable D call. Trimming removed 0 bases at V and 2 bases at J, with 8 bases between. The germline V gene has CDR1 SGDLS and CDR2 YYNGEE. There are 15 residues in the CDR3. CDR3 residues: CASSVELGNTGELFF. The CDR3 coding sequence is TGTGCCAGCAGCGTAGAGTTAGGTAACACCGGGGAGCTGTTTTTT.

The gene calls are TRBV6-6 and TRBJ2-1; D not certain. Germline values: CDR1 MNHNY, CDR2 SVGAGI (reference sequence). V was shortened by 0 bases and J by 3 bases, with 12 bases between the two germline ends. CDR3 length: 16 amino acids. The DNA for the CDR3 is TGTGCCAGCAGTTACTCGAGCCCAGACGTCTACAATGAGCAGTTCTTC. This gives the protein CASSYSSPDVYNEQFF.

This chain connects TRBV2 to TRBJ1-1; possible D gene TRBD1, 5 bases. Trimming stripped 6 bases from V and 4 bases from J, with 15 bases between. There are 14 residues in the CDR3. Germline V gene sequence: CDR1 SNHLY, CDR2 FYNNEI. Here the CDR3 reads CASSRGTRGTEAFF. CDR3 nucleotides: TGTGCCAGCAGCCGGGGGACCCGGGGCACTGAAGCTTTCTTT.

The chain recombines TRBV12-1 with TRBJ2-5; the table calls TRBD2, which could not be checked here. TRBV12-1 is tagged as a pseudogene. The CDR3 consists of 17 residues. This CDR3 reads CASSFTPPPEFWETQYF. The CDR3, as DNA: TGTGCCAGCAGCTTTACCCCCCCGCCCGAGTTCTGGGAGACCCAGTACTTC.

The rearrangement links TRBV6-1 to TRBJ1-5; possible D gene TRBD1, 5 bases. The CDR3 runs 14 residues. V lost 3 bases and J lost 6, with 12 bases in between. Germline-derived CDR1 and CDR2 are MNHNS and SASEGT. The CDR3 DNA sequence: TGTGCCAGCAGTGATAATCAGGGAAGTCAGCCCCAGCATTTT. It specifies CASSDNQGSQPQHF.

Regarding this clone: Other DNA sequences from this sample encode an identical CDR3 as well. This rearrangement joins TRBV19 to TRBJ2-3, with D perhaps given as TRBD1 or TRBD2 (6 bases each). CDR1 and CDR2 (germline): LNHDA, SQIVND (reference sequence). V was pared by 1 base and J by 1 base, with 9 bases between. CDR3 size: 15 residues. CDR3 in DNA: TGTGCCAGTAGTATAGCGGGGGCACGCACAGATACGCAGTATTTT. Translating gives CASSIAGARTDTQYF.

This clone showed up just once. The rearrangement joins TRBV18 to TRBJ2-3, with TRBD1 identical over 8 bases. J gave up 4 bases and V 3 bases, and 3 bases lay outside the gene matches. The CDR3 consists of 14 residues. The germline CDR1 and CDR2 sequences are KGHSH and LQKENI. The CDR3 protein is CASSPQGAADTQYF. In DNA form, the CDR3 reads TGTGCCAGCTCACCGCAGGGGGCAGCAGATACGCAGTATTTT.

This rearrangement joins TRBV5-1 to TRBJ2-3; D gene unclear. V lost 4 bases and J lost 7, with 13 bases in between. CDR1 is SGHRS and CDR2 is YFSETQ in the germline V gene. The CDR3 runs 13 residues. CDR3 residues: CASSAGSVYTQYF. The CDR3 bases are TGCGCCAGCAGCGCCGGAAGCGTGTATACGCAGTATTTT.

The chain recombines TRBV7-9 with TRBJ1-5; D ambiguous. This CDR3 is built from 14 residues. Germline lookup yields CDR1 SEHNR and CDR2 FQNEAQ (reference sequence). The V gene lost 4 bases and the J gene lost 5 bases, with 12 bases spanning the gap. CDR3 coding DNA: TGTGCCAGCAGCTCTTACTTTACAGATCAGCCCCAGCATTTT. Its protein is CASSSYFTDQPQHF.

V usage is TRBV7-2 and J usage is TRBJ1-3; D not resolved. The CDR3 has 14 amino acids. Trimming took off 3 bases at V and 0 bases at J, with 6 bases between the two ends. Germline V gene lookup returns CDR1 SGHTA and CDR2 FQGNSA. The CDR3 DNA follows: TGTGCCAGCAGCTTGGGGAGCTCTGGAAACACCATATATTTT. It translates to CASSLGSSGNTIYF.

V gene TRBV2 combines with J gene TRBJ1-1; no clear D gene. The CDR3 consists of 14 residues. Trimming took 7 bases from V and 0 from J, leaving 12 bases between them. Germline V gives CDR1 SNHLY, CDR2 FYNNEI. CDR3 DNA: TGTGCCAGCACCCCTTTTAATGTGAACACTGAAGCTTTCTTT. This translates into CASTPFNVNTEAFF. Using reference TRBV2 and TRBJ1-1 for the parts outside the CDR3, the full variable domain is EPEVTQTPSHQVTQMGQEVILRCVPISNHLYFYWYRQILGQKVEFLVSFYNNEISEKSEIFDDQFSVERPDGSNFTLKIRSTKLEDSAMYFCASTPFNVNTEAFFGQGTRLTVV.

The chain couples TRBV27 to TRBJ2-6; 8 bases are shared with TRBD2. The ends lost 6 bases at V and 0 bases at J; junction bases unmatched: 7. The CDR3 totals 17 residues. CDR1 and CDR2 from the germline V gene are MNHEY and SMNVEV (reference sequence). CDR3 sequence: CASRLLADVSGANVLTF. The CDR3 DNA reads TGTGCCAGCAGGTTACTAGCGGATGTCTCTGGGGCCAACGTCCTGACTTTC. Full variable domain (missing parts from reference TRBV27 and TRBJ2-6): EAQVTQNPRYLITVTGKKLTVTCSQNMNHEYMSWYRQDPGLGLRQIYYSMNVEVTDKGDVPEGYKVSRKEKRNFPLILESPSPNQTSLYFCASRLLADVSGANVLTFGAGSRLTVL.

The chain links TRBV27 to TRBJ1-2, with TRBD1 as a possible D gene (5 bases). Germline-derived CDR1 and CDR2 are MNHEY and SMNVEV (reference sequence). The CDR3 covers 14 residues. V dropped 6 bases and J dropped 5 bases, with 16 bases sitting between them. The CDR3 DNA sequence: TGTGCCAGCAGCCTGGATTGGCAGGGTTATGGCTACACCTTC. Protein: CASSLDWQGYGYTF.

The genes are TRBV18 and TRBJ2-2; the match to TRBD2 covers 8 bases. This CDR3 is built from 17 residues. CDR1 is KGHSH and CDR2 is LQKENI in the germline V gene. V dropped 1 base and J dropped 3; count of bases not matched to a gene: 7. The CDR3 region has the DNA TGTGCCAGCTCACCACGAACGGGAGGGCTTGACACCGGGGAGCTGTTTTTT. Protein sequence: CASSPRTGGLDTGELFF.

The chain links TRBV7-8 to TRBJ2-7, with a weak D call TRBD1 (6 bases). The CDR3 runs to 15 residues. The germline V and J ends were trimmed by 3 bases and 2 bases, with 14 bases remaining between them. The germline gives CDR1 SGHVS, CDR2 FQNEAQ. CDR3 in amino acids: CASSFLSGDPYEQYF. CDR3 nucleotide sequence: TGTGCCAGCAGCTTTTTGTCAGGGGATCCCTACGAGCAGTACTTC. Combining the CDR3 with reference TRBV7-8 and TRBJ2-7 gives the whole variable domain GAGVSQSPRYKVAKRGQDVALRCDPISGHVSLFWYQQALGQGPEFLTYFQNEAQLDKSGLPSDRFFAERPEGSVSTLKIQRTQQEDSAVYLCASSFLSGDPYEQYFGPGTRLTVT.

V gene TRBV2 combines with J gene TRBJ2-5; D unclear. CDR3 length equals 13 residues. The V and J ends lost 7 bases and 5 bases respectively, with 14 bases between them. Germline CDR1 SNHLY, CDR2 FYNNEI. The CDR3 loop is CASMPSRRETQYF. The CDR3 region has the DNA TGTGCCAGCATGCCGTCGAGAAGGGAGACCCAGTACTTC.

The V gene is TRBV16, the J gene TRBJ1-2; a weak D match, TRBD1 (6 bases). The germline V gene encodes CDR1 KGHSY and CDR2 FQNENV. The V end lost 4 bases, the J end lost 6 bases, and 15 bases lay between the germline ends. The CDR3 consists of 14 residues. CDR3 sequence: CASSRASGANGYTF. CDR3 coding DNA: TGTGCCAGCAGCCGGGCATCGGGGGCGAATGGCTACACCTTC.

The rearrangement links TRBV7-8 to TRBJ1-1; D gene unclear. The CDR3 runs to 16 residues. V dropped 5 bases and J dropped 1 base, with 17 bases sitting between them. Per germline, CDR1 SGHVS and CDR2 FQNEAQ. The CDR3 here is CASSPRFLIRNTEAFF. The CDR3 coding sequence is TGTGCCAGCAGCCCCCGGTTTTTGATCCGGAACACTGAAGCTTTCTTT.

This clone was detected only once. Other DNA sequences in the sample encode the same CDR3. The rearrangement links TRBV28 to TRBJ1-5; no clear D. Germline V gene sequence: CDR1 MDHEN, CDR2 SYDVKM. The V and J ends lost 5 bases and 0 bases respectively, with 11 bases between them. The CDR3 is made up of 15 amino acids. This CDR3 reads CASSPPGYSNQPQHF. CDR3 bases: TGTGCCAGCAGTCCCCCGGGGTATAGCAATCAGCCCCAGCATTTT.

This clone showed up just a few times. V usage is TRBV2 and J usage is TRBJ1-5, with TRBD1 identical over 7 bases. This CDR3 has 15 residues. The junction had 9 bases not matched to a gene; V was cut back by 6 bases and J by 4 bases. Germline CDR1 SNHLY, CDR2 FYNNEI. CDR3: CASRLDRVKNQPQHF. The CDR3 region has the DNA TGTGCCAGCAGGCTCGACAGGGTCAAAAATCAGCCCCAGCATTTT.